This paragraph reports one T cell receptor beta chain. This entry comes from a study of T cell responses to AZD1222 COVID-19 vaccine. Repertoires were generated with immunoSEQ multiplex PCR, while TCRdb's copy carries only in-frame clones and drops some. Among 100,000 to 150,000 clones listed, approximately 93% were seen once. CDR1 MDHEN and CDR2 SYDVKM come from the germline V gene. This CDR3 comprises 14 residues. With V trimmed by 4 bases and J by 0 bases, 3 bases remained unmatched. The TCR was taken from an adult in good health. The chain recombines TRBV28 with TRBJ2-7; TRBD1 agrees at 7 bases. Here the sequenced sample was peripheral blood, taken on day 0 of AZD1222 vaccination. This CDR3 reads CASSSRTGSYEQYF. The DNA of the CDR3 is TGTGCCAGCAGTTCCCGGACAGGCTCCTACGAGCAGTACTTC.